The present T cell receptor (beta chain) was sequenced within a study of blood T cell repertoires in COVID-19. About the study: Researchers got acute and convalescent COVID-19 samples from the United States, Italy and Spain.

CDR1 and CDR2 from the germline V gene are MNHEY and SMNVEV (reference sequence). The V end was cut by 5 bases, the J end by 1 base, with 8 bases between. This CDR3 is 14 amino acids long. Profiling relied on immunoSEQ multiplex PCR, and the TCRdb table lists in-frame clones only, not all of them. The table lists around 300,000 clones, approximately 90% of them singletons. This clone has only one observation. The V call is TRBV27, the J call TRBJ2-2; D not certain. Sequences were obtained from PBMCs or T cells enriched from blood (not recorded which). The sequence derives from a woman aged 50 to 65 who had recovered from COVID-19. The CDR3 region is CASSPRMNTGELFF. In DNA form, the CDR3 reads TGTGCCAGCAGTCCCAGGATGAACACCGGGGAGCTGTTTTTT.